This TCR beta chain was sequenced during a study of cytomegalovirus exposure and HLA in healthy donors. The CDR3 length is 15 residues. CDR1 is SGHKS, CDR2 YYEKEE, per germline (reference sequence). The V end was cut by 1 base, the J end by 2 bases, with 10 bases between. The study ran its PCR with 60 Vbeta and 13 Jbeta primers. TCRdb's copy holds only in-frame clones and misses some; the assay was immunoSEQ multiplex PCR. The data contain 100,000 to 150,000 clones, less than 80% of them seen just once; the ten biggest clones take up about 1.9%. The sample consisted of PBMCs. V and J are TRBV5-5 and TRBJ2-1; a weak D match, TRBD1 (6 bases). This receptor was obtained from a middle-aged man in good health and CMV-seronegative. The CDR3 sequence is CASSLTGSPYNEQFF. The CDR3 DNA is TGTGCCAGCAGCTTGACAGGGTCACCCTACAATGAGCAGTTCTTC.